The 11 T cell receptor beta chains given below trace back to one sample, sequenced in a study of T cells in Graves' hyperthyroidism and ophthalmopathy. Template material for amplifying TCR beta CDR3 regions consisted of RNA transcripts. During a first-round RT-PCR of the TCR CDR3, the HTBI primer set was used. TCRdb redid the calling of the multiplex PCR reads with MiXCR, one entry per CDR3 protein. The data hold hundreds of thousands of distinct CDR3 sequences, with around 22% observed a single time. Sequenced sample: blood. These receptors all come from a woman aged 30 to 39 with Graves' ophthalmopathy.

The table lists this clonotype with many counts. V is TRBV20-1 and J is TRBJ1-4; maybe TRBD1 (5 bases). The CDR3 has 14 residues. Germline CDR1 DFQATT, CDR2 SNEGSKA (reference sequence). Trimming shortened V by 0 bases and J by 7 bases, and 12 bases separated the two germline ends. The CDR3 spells CSAREDGTVEKLFF. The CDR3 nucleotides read TGCAGTGCTAGAGAGGACGGGACGGTTGAAAAACTGTTTTTT.

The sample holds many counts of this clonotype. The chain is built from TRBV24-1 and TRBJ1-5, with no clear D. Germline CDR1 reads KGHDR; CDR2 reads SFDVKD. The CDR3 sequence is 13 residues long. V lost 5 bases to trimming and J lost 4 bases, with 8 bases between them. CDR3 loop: CATSGSGNQPQHF. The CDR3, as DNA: TGTGCCACCAGTGGATCGGGGAATCAGCCCCAGCATTTT.

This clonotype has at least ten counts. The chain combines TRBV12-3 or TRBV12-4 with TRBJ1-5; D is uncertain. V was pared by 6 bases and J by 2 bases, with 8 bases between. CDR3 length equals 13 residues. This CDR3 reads CASSSVGNQPQHF. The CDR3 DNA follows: TGTGCCAGCAGCTCCGTTGGCAATCAGCCCCAGCATTTT.

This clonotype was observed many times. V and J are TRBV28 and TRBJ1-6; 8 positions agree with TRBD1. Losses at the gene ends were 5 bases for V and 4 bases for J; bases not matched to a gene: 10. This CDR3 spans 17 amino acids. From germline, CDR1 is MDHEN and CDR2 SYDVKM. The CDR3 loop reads CASSPGQASMYNSPLHF. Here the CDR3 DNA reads TGTGCCAGCAGTCCGGGACAGGCGTCCATGTATAATTCACCCCTCCACTTT.

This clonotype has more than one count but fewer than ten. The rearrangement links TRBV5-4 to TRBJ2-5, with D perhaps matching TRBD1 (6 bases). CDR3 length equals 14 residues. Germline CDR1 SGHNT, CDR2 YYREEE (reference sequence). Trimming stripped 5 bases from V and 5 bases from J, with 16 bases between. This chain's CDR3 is CASRPGQSEETQYF. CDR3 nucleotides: TGTGCCAGCAGACCAGGACAGAGCGAGGAGACCCAGTACTTC.

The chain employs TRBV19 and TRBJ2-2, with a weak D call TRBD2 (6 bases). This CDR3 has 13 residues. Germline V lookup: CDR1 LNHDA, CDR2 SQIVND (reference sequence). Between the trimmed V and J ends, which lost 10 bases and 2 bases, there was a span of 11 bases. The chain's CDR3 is CATSVGNTGELFF. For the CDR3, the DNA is TGTGCCACTAGCGTAGGTAACACCGGGGAGCTGTTTTTT.

CDR3 in DNA: TGCGCCAGCAGCTTGGAGCATACCAATTCACCCCTCCACTTT. Its protein product is CASSLEHTNSPLHF. The chain has TRBV5-1 and TRBJ1-6; D remains ambiguous. V dropped 0 bases and J dropped 7 bases, with 8 bases sitting between them. This CDR3 is built from 14 residues. Germline V gene lookup returns CDR1 SGHRS and CDR2 YFSETQ.

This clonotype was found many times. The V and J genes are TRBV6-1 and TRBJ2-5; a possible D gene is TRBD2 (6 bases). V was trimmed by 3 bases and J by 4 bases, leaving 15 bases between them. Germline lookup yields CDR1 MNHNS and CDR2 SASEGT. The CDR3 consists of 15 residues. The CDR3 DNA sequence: TGTGCCAGCAGTGATGGGGGGACCCAAGGAGAGACCCAGTACTTC. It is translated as CASSDGGTQGETQYF.

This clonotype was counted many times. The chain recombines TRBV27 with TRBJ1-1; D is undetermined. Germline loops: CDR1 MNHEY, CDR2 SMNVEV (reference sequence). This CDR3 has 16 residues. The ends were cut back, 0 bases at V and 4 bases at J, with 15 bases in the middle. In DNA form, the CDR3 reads TGTGCCAGCAGTTTATCGATAGGTGAGGGCTTCACTGAAGCTTTCTTT. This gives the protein CASSLSIGEGFTEAFF.

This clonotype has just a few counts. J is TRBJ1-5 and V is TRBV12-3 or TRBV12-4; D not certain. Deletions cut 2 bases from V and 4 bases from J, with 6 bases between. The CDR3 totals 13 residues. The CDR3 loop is CASSLNDNQPQHF. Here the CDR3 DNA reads TGTGCCAGCAGTTTAAACGATAATCAGCCCCAGCATTTT.

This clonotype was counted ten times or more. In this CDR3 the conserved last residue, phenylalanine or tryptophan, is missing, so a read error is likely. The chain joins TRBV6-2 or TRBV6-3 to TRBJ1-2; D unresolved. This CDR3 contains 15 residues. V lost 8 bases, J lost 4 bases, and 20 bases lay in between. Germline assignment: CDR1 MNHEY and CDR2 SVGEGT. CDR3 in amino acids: CASREGGLYVYGYTI. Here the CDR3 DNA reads TGTGCCAGCCGGGAGGGCGGCCTTTATGTCTATGGCTACACCATC.